These 25 T cell receptor beta chains share one sample of origin, sequenced in a study of blood T cells in healthy people across ages. Through a sample-barcoded 5' primer and a J-beta primer mix, a second PCR was run for roughly 6 to 11 cycles. Each CDR3 protein is one row after TCRdb ran MiXCR on the 5' RACE reads. The sample holds approximately 490,000 distinct CDR3 sequences; 24% are singletons and the top ten take 8.5% to 9.5%. The same data also went into a second study, on T cells of mothers and their children.

Sequenced material: blood. These receptors all stem from a boy aged 5-17 years in good health.

This clonotype appeared a few times. The rearrangement uses TRBV20-1 and TRBJ2-3; D gene uncertain. Trimming removed 7 bases from V and 5 bases from J, with 10 bases in between. CDR3 size: 11 residues. Germline V gives CDR1 DFQATT, CDR2 SNEGSKA (reference sequence). The CDR3 DNA sequence: TGCAGTGTGGCGGTGGTAGATACGCAGTATTTT. Its translation: CSVAVVDTQYF.

This clonotype was picked up a small number of times. The chain employs TRBV20-1 and TRBJ2-1; D is undetermined. CDR3 length: 12 residues. Between the trimmed V and J ends, which lost 3 bases and 8 bases, there was a span of 11 bases. Germline V gene sequence: CDR1 DFQATT, CDR2 SNEGSKA (reference sequence). CDR3 nucleotides: TGCAGTGCTAGCCACCAAGGCTATGAGCAGTTCTTC. This codes for CSASHQGYEQFF.

This clonotype has more than one count but fewer than ten. The DNA of the CDR3 is TGCGCCAGCAGCGGCCACGTCCAGGGGCGGGAGGGGTACTACAATGAGCAGTTCTTC. Amino acids: CASSGHVQGREGYYNEQFF. This chain links TRBV4-1 with TRBJ2-5; 9 nucleotides match TRBD2. The J call may not be correct, given that the DNA end is closer to TRBJ2-1. Germline values: CDR1 MGHRA, CDR2 YSYEKL. The CDR3 length is 19 residues.

This clonotype was observed a few times. CDR3: CASSLVWTDREKLFF. In nucleotides, the CDR3 is TGTGCCAGCAGCTTAGTATGGACAGATCGGGAAAAACTGTTTTTT. The V gene is TRBV7-2, the J gene TRBJ1-4; perhaps TRBD1 as D (6 bases). V dropped 1 base and J dropped 8 bases, with 14 bases sitting between them. Germline-derived CDR1 and CDR2 are SGHTA and FQGNSA. The CDR3 has 15 amino acids.

This clonotype appeared a few times. The chain employs TRBV29-1 and TRBJ2-3; D unclear. The V gene's germline CDR1 is SQVTM and CDR2 ANQGSEA. The CDR3 length is 14 residues. The ends were cut back, 6 bases at V and 2 bases at J, with 15 bases in the middle. CDR3 bases: TGCAGCGTGTCCGATAGGTACGACACAGATACGCAGTATTTT. Amino acid sequence: CSVSDRYDTDTQYF.

This clonotype was counted between two and nine times. The chain couples TRBV20-1 to TRBJ2-2; 12 nucleotides line up with TRBD2. This CDR3 region has 16 residues. Germline V CDR1 and CDR2: DFQATT, SNEGSKA (reference sequence). V lost 5 bases to trimming and J lost 4 bases; unmatched junction nucleotides: 8. This chain's CDR3 is CSAESSGRASTGELFF. CDR3 coding DNA: TGCAGTGCTGAATCTAGCGGGAGGGCCTCCACCGGGGAGCTGTTTTTT.

This clonotype has more than one count but fewer than ten. The CDR3 coding sequence is TGCGCCAGCAGCTTGGGGACAGGGCCGGGCACCGGGGAGCTGTTTTTT. This gives the protein CASSLGTGPGTGELFF. This chain uses TRBV5-1 with TRBJ2-2; 8 bases are shared with TRBD1. CDR3 length: 16 residues. J lost 4 bases, V lost 0 bases, and 5 bases had no gene match. Germline V lookup: CDR1 SGHRS, CDR2 YFSETQ.

The chain recombines TRBV20-1 with TRBJ1-4; D might be TRBD1 (5 bases). The CDR3 runs 14 residues. V was clipped by 5 bases and J by 0 bases, with 10 bases between them. Germline V gives CDR1 DFQATT, CDR2 SNEGSKA (reference sequence). CDR3 protein: CSAGHSSTNEKLFF. CDR3 DNA: TGCAGTGCTGGACATTCTTCAACTAATGAAAAACTGTTTTTT.

This clonotype was counted only a few times. The chain joins TRBV5-1 to TRBJ2-5, with a tentative D call TRBD1 (5 bases). Germline V lookup: CDR1 SGHRS, CDR2 YFSETQ. The CDR3 totals 16 residues. With 0 bases removed from V and 3 bases from J, the gap between germline ends came to 15 bases. DNA for the CDR3: TGCGCCAGCAGCTTGGGGACAATTCTAGGGGAAGAGACCCAGTACTTC. Amino acid sequence: CASSLGTILGEETQYF.

The rearrangement uses TRBV20-1 and TRBJ1-4, with no clear D. V lost 2 bases and J lost 3, with 13 bases in between. CDR3 length equals 15 residues. Germline V gene lookup returns CDR1 DFQATT and CDR2 SNEGSKA (reference sequence). CDR3 nucleotides: TGCAGTGCTAGACTTCTCGATTCCTCTAATGAAAAACTGTTTTTT. This codes for CSARLLDSSNEKLFF.

The CDR3 nucleotides read TGTGCCAGCAGCTTAGGGGTGAACAGCGGGCAAGAGACCCAGTACTTC. Translating it yields CASSLGVNSGQETQYF. The V call is TRBV7-2, the J call TRBJ2-5; D may be TRBD2 (6 bases). Trimming pared 1 base from V and 2 bases from J, leaving 14 bases between. From germline, CDR1 is SGHTA and CDR2 FQGNSA. The CDR3 consists of 16 residues.

This clonotype was recorded a few times. This chain uses TRBV5-5 with TRBJ2-5; D ambiguous. The tail of the sequence fits TRBJ2-7 better, so the J call may be wrong. CDR1 and CDR2 from the germline V gene are SGHKS and YYEKEE (reference sequence). The CDR3 length is 14 residues. The DNA for the CDR3 is TGTGCCAGCACGACGGTTAAAGACGGCTACGAGCAGTACTTC. Translation: CASTTVKDGYEQYF.

The chain employs TRBV29-1 and TRBJ2-5; 14 bases map to TRBD2. J lost 4 bases, V lost 4 bases, and 8 bases had no gene match. Germline loops: CDR1 SQVTM, CDR2 ANQGSEA. The CDR3 sequence is 16 residues long. Here the CDR3 DNA reads TGCAGCGTTGTACGACTAGCGGGGGGGCTGGGAGAGACCCAGTACTTC. Protein sequence: CSVVRLAGGLGETQYF.

The gene calls are TRBV7-9 and TRBJ2-5, with 9 nucleotides matching TRBD1. In germline, CDR1 is SEHNR, CDR2 FQNEAQ (reference sequence). The V segment lost 1 base and the J segment 5 bases; nucleotides outside the gene matches: 5. The CDR3 covers 15 residues. The CDR3 region has the DNA TGTGCCAGCAGCTTAGGGACAGGGGAAGTGGAGACCCAGTACTTC. Translation: CASSLGTGEVETQYF. The full variable domain, in which reference TRBV7-9 and TRBJ2-5 provide the parts outside the CDR3, is DTGVSQNPRHKITKRGQNVTFRCDPISEHNRLYWYRQTLGQGPEFLTYFQNEAQLEKSRLLSDRFSAERPKGSFSTLEIQRTEQGDSAMYLCASSLGTGEVETQYFGPGTRLLVL.

The chain carries TRBV7-9 and TRBJ2-1; 11 nucleotides agree with TRBD2. The length of the CDR3 is 15 residues. Germline V CDR1 and CDR2: SEHNR, FQNEAQ (reference sequence). J lost 6 bases, V lost 3 bases, and 4 bases had no gene match. The chain's CDR3 is CASSFGLAGLNEQFF. CDR3 DNA: TGTGCCAGCAGCTTCGGACTAGCGGGCCTCAATGAGCAGTTCTTC.

The rearrangement links TRBV20-1 to TRBJ2-7; 7 bases align to TRBD1. Germline V CDR1 and CDR2: DFQATT, SNEGSKA (reference sequence). This CDR3 has 13 residues. J lost 2 bases, V lost 3 bases, and 4 bases had no gene match. As DNA, the CDR3 is TGCAGTGCTAGGAGGGGGCCCACCTACGAGCAGTACTTC. This codes for CSARRGPTYEQYF.

This clonotype was detected many times. This chain links TRBV6-2 or TRBV6-3 with TRBJ1-5; 8 bases fit TRBD1. This CDR3 contains 15 residues. J gave up 5 bases and V 4 bases, and 7 bases lay outside the gene matches. The V gene's germline CDR1 is MNHEY and CDR2 SVGEGT. CDR3 loop: CASSSDREGYQPQHF. CDR3 in DNA: TGTGCCAGCAGTTCGGACAGGGAAGGCTATCAGCCCCAGCATTTT.

The chain links TRBV3-1 to TRBJ2-1; possible D gene TRBD2, 7 bases. The CDR3 runs to 15 residues. Germline CDR1 is LGHDT and CDR2 is YNNKEL (reference sequence). Trimming shortened V by 0 bases and J by 7 bases, and 13 bases separated the two germline ends. CDR3 bases: TGTGCCAGCAGCCAAGATCCGGGGGGCCTGAATGAGCAGTTCTTC. Protein product: CASSQDPGGLNEQFF.

The chain links TRBV28 to TRBJ2-7; TRBD2 matches at 16 bases. The CDR3 consists of 20 residues. The germline gives CDR1 MDHEN, CDR2 SYDVKM. Unmatched junction bases numbered 16, after V lost 4 bases and J lost 4 bases. The CDR3 DNA sequence: TGTGCCAGCAGTTCGAGCAGGGGGACTAGCGGGAGGGCCTTCTTTTACGAGCAGTACTTC. Translation: CASSSSRGTSGRAFFYEQYF.

In its sample, this clonotype was seen a few times. The V gene is TRBV7-3, the J gene TRBJ2-3; D may be TRBD1 or TRBD2 (5 bases each). CDR1 and CDR2 (germline): SGHTA, FQGTGA. Trimming pared 0 bases from V and 2 bases from J, leaving 9 bases between. This CDR3 contains 15 residues. Here the CDR3 DNA reads TGTGCCAGCAGCTTAACCGGGACCGTCACAGATACGCAGTATTTT. Translation gives CASSLTGTVTDTQYF.

V gene TRBV2 combines with J gene TRBJ2-5; 7 bases agree with TRBD2. The CDR3 spans 15 residues. Per germline, CDR1 SNHLY and CDR2 FYNNEI. V shed 4 bases, J shed 2 bases, and the junction held 7 bases outside the gene matches. CDR3 sequence reads: CASSALAGVQETQYF. As DNA, the CDR3 is TGTGCCAGCAGTGCTCTCGCGGGAGTTCAAGAGACCCAGTACTTC.

V is TRBV30 and J is TRBJ2-4, with D hard to call. The V end was cut by 2 bases, the J end by 3 bases, with 11 bases between. Looked up from germline, CDR1 is GTSNPN and CDR2 is SVGIG (reference sequence). The CDR3 runs 14 residues. The chain's CDR3 is CAWSKGSVKNIQYF. The DNA of the CDR3 is TGTGCCTGGAGTAAAGGGTCGGTCAAAAACATTCAGTACTTC.

J is TRBJ1-4 and V is TRBV27, with 8 nucleotides matching TRBD1. CDR1 is MNHEY and CDR2 is SMNVEV in the germline V gene (reference sequence). The V gene end was trimmed by 5 bases and the J gene end by 9 bases; junction bases not matched to a gene: 14. The CDR3 is 16 amino acids. CDR3 residues: CASSLIYAGGDQKLFF. CDR3 DNA: TGTGCCAGCAGTCTAATATACGCAGGGGGCGATCAAAAACTGTTTTTT.

CDR3 DNA sequence: TGTGCCAGCAGGAGCGGGAGTACGAATGAGCAGTTCTTC. Translation: CASRSGSTNEQFF. The chain employs TRBV27 and TRBJ2-1, with 8 bases lining up with TRBD2. The length of the CDR3 is 13 residues. V lost 6 bases to trimming and J lost 7 bases; unmatched junction nucleotides: 5. Germline CDR1 is MNHEY and CDR2 is SMNVEV (reference sequence).

This clonotype came up a few times. Here the CDR3 omits its conserved ending phenylalanine or tryptophan, so a read error is the likely source. CDR3 loop: CASSQGGKGKSYNEQFL. In DNA, the CDR3 is TGCGCCAGCAGCCAAGGGGGGAAGGGAAAGAGCTACAATGAGCAGTTCCTC. The chain joins TRBV4-3 to TRBJ2-5, with D perhaps given as TRBD1 or TRBD2 (5 bases each). The DNA end favors TRBJ2-1, so the J call may be wrong. The V gene's germline CDR1 is LGHNA and CDR2 YSLEER. This CDR3 is built from 17 residues.